The 4 T cell receptor beta chains in this list originate from one sample, sequenced in a study of CD8 T cells in Susac syndrome. Random hexamers served to reverse transcribe roughly 0.45 to 1 ug RNA. Each CDR3 protein gets one entry after TCRdb re-called the immunoSEQ multiplex PCR reads with MiXCR. The sample gives 150,000 to 200,000 distinct CDR3 sequences, around 94% of which show up once; roughly 0.1% is in the top ten. Sequencing was carried out using CD4+ T cells from PBMCs. The receptors were gathered from a human donor with multiple sclerosis.

The genes are TRBV29-1 and TRBJ1-2; tentative D call: TRBD1 (6 bases). Germline CDR1 SQVTM, CDR2 ANQGSEA. V was clipped by 4 bases and J by 7 bases, with 10 bases between them. The CDR3 is made up of 11 amino acids. The CDR3 DNA follows: TGCAGCGTTGTGGGGGCGGGTGGCTACACCTTC. Its translation is CSVVGAGGYTF.

The genes are TRBV4-2 and TRBJ2-1, with D possibly matching TRBD2 (6 bases). V was pared by 1 base and J by 10 bases, with 20 bases between. The CDR3 has 16 residues. Germline V gene data show CDR1 as LGHNA and CDR2 as YNFKEQ. This CDR3 reads CASSQARDSRLREQFF. The CDR3 DNA sequence: TGTGCCAGCAGCCAAGCCCGGGACTCCCGACTTCGAGAGCAGTTCTTC.

V and J are TRBV7-2 and TRBJ1-2; D remains ambiguous. The germline V gene has CDR1 SGHTA and CDR2 FQGNSA. V lost 5 bases, J lost 8 bases, and 18 bases lay in between. The CDR3 length is 14 residues. In DNA, the CDR3 is TGTGCCAGCAGCACCAACCAGGCTTTGCGGGGCTACACCTTC. It codes for CASSTNQALRGYTF.

This chain links TRBV6-6 with TRBJ2-2; D ambiguous. V dropped 5 bases and J dropped 6 bases, with 7 bases sitting between them. This CDR3 region has 12 residues. Germline V gene sequence: CDR1 MNHNY, CDR2 SVGAGI (reference sequence). CDR3 DNA sequence: TGTGCCAGCAGTACGTTGGCCGGGGAGCTGTTTTTT. Its protein product is CASSTLAGELFF.